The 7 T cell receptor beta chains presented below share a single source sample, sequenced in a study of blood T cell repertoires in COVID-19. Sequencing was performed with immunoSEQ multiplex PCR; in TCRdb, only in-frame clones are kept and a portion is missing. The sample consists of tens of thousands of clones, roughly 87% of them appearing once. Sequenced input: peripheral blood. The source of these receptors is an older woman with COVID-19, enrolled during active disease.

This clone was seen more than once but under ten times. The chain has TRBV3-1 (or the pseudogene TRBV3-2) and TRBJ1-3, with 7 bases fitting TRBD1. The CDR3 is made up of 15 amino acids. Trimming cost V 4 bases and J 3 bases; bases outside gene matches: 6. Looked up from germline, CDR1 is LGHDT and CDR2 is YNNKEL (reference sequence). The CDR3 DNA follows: TGTGCCAGCAGCCTTTGGACAGGCTTTGGAAACACCATATATTTT. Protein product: CASSLWTGFGNTIYF.

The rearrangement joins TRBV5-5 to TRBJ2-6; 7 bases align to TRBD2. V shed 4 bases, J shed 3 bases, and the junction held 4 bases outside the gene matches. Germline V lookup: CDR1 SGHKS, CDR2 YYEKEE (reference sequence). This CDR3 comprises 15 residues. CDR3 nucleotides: TGTGCCAGCAGCCCGCGGGGGATTGGGGCCAACGTCCTGACTTTC. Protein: CASSPRGIGANVLTF.

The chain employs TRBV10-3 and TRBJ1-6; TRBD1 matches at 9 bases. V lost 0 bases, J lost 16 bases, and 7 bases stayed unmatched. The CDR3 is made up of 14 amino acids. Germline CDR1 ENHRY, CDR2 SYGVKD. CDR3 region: CAISESRDRDRLHF. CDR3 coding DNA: TGTGCCATCAGTGAGTCCCGGGACAGGGACCGGCTCCACTTT.

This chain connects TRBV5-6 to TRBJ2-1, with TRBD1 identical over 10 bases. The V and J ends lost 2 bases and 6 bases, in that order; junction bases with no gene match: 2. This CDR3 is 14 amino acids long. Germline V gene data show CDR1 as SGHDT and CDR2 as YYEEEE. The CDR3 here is CASSFGTGANEQFF. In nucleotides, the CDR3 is TGTGCCAGCAGCTTTGGGACAGGGGCCAATGAGCAGTTCTTC.

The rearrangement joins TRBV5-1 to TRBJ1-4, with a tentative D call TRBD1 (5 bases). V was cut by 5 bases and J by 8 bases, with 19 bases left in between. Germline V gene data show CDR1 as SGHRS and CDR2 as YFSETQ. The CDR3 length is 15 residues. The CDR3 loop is CASRRRGRLDEKLFF. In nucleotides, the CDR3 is TGCGCCAGCAGACGAAGGGGCCGCCTTGACGAAAAACTGTTTTTT.

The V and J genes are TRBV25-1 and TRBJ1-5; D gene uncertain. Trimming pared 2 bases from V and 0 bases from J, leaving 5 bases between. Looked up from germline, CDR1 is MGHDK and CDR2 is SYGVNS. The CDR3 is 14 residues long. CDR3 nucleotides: TGTGCCAGCAGTGAAAATCTTAGCAATCAGCCCCAGCATTTT. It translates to CASSENLSNQPQHF.

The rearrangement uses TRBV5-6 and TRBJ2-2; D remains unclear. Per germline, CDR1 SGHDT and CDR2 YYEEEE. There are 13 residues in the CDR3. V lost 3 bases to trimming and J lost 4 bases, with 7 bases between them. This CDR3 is CASSWAFTGELFF. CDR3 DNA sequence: TGTGCCAGCAGCTGGGCTTTCACCGGGGAGCTGTTTTTT.